Here is one TCR beta chain with its context. This specimen comes from a study of blood T cell repertoires in COVID-19. Study context: Sites in the United States, Italy and Spain provided acute and convalescent COVID-19 samples. PBMCs, B-cell-depleted T cells, or T cells were the source of the cDNA or gDNA that made up the material.

Authors' analysis steps: Researchers report that nucleated cell counts were estimated from reference gene primer amplification. Data came from immunoSEQ multiplex PCR; TCRdb stores just in-frame clones and leaves some out. The DNA was the basis for D and trimming; V, J and clone size are from that table. Found here are about 280,000 clones, 90% of them singletons; the top ten hold about 1.7%. Adults between about 18 and 95 years of age took part from fewer than 30 US areas. The source of this sequence is a woman under 30 with acute COVID-19. The source material was PBMCs or T cells enriched from blood (not recorded which).

The chain's CDR3 is CASSRAAGSSYNEQFF. CDR3 coding DNA: TGTGCCAGCTCACGCGCGGCTGGGAGCTCCTACAATGAGCAGTTCTTC. J is TRBJ2-1 and V is TRBV18; possibly TRBD2 for D (5 bases). V was pared by 4 bases and J by 0 bases, with 13 bases between. Germline CDR1 KGHSH, CDR2 LQKENI. The CDR3 length is 16 residues.